This T cell receptor (beta chain) derives from a study of cytotoxic CD8 clonotypes in ibrutinib-treated CLL. Sequencing was designed to attain a depth spanning 1 in 200,000 to 1 in 1 million T cells. Sequenced by immunoSEQ multiplex PCR; TCRdb stores in-frame clones only, minus some. Found here are 250,000 to 350,000 clones, roughly 76% of them singletons; the top ten hold roughly 5%. Regarding the study as a whole: Against age-matched healthy donors, baseline clonality ran higher and tracked circulating CD8+ T-cell counts. Sustained-remission patients were sampled at one set of times and progressing patients at different ones.

Points on this clone: Its antigen is unknown.

The CDR3 runs 13 residues. V was trimmed by 11 bases and J by 6 bases, leaving 17 bases between them. The germline V gene encodes CDR1 ENHRY and CDR2 SYGVKD. The receptor comes from a human donor with chronic lymphocytic leukemia. The sample was PBMCs, taken at disease progression, from a patient treated with ibrutinib. This chain connects TRBV10-3 to TRBJ2-1; D call uncertain. The CDR3 DNA follows: TGTGCCCTCACCAACGAAAGAACCAATGAGCAGTTCTTC. Its translation: CALTNERTNEQFF.